This T cell receptor (beta chain) was found in a study of T cells in Graves' hyperthyroidism and ophthalmopathy. Whole-study context: Initial diagnosis, before any treatment, was when peripheral blood was collected.

The CDR3 regions of TCR beta were amplified from RNA transcripts. RT-PCR in the first round (using the HTBI primer set) targeted the TCR CDR3. TCRdb re-called the multiplex PCR reads with MiXCR, one entry per CDR3 protein. The sample has around 600,000 distinct CDR3 sequences, approximately 15% seen once. Ophthalmopathy cases scored 3 or more on the Clinical Activity Score and 4 or more on NOSPECS grade, with duration below 3 months. Per germline, CDR1 SNHLY and CDR2 FYNNEI. V lost 10 bases, J lost 5 bases, and 14 bases lay in between. The CDR3 covers 12 residues. Study-wide results and caveats: Model output signaled ophthalmopathy a median roughly six months ahead of onset. Most thyroid clonotypes expanded above 0.001 were also detected in blood.

This clonotype was counted at least ten times. Its antigen is not known. This TCR came from a woman younger than 30 with Graves' ophthalmopathy. This chain connects TRBV2 to TRBJ1-1; D not resolved. The sequenced sample consisted of blood. DNA for the CDR3: TGTGCCACTACCGGGGAGGGTACTGAAGCTTTCTTT. This translates into CATTGEGTEAFF. The complete variable domain, with remaining parts taken from reference TRBV2 and TRBJ1-1, reads EPEVTQTPSHQVTQMGQEVILRCVPISNHLYFYWYRQILGQKVEFLVSFYNNEISEKSEIFDDQFSVERPDGSNFTLKIRSTKLEDSAMYFCATTGEGTEAFFGQGTRLTVV.